This T cell receptor beta chain was profiled in a study of radiation and T cells in renal cell carcinoma (dated by TCRdb to the early 2020s). Concerning the study at large: Samples were obtained from a clinical trial, in which 15 Gy stereotactic body radiation therapy was delivered to primary renal cell carcinomas and nephrectomy was performed 4 weeks later. In total, 53 samples, comprising 26 tumors and approximately 27 peripheral blood samples, were subjected to TCR beta sequencing. Across all 50 or so samples, several million unique CDR3 nucleotide sequences, encoding 2,658,974 unique CDR3 amino acid sequences, were identified. The research as a whole found: The single-armed trial design could not address effects of radiation dose or scheduling on the TCR repertoire. Dynamics of the blood repertoire were not tracked past 4 weeks after treatment. In blood, the top tumor clonotypes increased from baseline to 2 weeks after radiation and then shrank by 4 weeks, which suggests a temporary expansion of tumor-resident clones. Because pretreatment tumor biopsies were not available, the study could not determine whether clonotypes were already present within the tumor at baseline.

Concerning this clone: Its antigen is still unknown. Base qualities are missing; no much larger clone stands one base away.

Here V drops 1 base and J drops 5 bases, and the junction holds 7 bases not matched to any gene. Reading from cysteine to phenylalanine, the CDR3 counts 16 amino acids. This entry keeps only the CDR3 DNA: 48 bases, framed from base 1. Reading the germline V gene gives CDR1 SGHAT and CDR2 FQNNGV. TCR beta libraries were generated from genomic DNA with the immunoSEQ kit, following the manufacturer's recommendations. For library preparation, a first multiplex PCR was performed with proprietary primers, followed by a second PCR in which unique barcodes were added, and bead cleanups were performed after each round. Each sample batch included a kit-provided positive control reaction and a negative control reaction. The final libraries were assessed on an Agilent 4200 TapeStation D1000 ScreenTape, pooled by volume, and quantified by qPCR. Sequencing was performed on an Illumina NextSeq500 with a MidOutput 150-cycle cartridge, and 156 Read1 and 15 Index1 cycles were run with kit custom primers. The pooled library was loaded at about 0.98 pM, with an approximately 21% PhiX control spiked in. As for the original processing: The vendor-processed data were analyzed in R, and a clonotype was defined as all T cells that share the same CDR3 nucleotide sequence. In the clone abundance analyses, frequencies in each sample were normalized to that sample's 10,000 most abundant clones. Public T cell clones, which averaged fewer than five per sample, were removed prior to analysis. An abundance difference of at least 32-fold between compartments was the criterion for calling clonotypes tumor-enriched or baseline blood-enriched. Clonotypes expanded or contracted between blood time points were identified with a beta-binomial differential abundance model. Tumor-blood repertoire similarity was measured with the Baroni-Urbani and Buser coefficient, and groups were compared using two-tailed Wilcoxon tests in R. TCRdb obtained this table from immuneACCESS and retained in-frame rearrangements with V and J assigned. These tables miss some clones; where compared with another copy, unresolved V genes account for less than half of the shortfall, and the remainder is unexplained. V and J calls and clone size are copied from that table; D and trimming were computed from the DNA. In this sample the table shows 150,000 to 160,000 clones, 87% of which occur a single time. 10% to 15% of the sample belongs to the ten largest clones.

The time point label for this specimen denotes: blood 2 weeks post-SBRT. Sample treatment or condition, as interpreted from the label and publication: 15 Gy SBRT to primary tumor, nephrectomy 4 weeks later. To follow tumor-enriched clonotypes, serial peripheral blood was collected from radiation-treated patients at baseline and at 2 weeks and 4 weeks after SBRT. Every patient's renal cell carcinoma showed clear cell pathology. Genomic DNA for TCR sequencing was prepared using the QIAamp DNA Blood Mini Kit (Qiagen). The analyses included just those samples that passed every quality control check. The rearranged chain carries TRBV11-2 and TRBJ2-2, with 7 central nucleotides matching TRBD2. Sample: blood, taken from a patient whose treatment included radiotherapy and nephrectomy. The source of this sequence is a woman aged 45-65 years with renal cell carcinoma. The CDR3 region: CASSLVDLAVTGELFF. The sequenced DNA: TGTGCCAGCAGCTTAGTGGATCTAGCGGTTACCGGGGAGCTGTTTTTT.